The 2 T cell receptor beta chains reported below all come from one sample, sequenced in a study of blood T cell repertoires in COVID-19. Sequencing was performed with immunoSEQ multiplex PCR; in TCRdb, only in-frame clones are kept and a portion is missing. The sample includes roughly 73,000 clones, over 85% of them seen just once. The source material was peripheral blood. These receptors were collected from a man in his fifties with acute or convalescent COVID-19.

The chain recombines TRBV6-5 with TRBJ1-6; D is uncertain. This CDR3 contains 15 residues. Trimming cost V 0 bases and J 9 bases, with 12 bases left between them. Germline V gene data show CDR1 as MNHEY and CDR2 as SVGAGI. This CDR3 reads CASSYSNLWSSPLHF. For the CDR3, the DNA is TGTGCCAGCAGTTACTCGAATCTCTGGAGTTCACCCCTCCACTTT.

The chain uses TRBV9 and TRBJ2-1, with 8 nucleotides matching TRBD2. The CDR3 runs to 15 residues. CDR1 SGDLS and CDR2 YYNGEE come from the germline V gene. V dropped 4 bases and J dropped 9; count of bases not matched to a gene: 12. The CDR3 coding sequence is TGTGCCAGCAGCCTCAGCGGGAGCCGTAACGGTGAGCAGTTCTTC. It codes for CASSLSGSRNGEQFF.